This T cell receptor (beta chain) was documented in a study of blood T cell repertoires in COVID-19. Study details: Nucleic acid was either cDNA or gDNA, and it came from T cells, B-cell-depleted T cells, or PBMCs.

The CDR3 is 14 amino acids. Germline V gene lookup returns CDR1 ENHRY and CDR2 SYGVKD. Unmatched junction bases numbered 8, after V lost 4 bases and J lost 8 bases. Method: immunoSEQ multiplex PCR; TCRdb's copy keeps in-frame clones and lacks some. Of about 480,000 clones in the sample, approximately 91% were seen once. The chain is built from TRBV10-3 and TRBJ1-2, with 9 bases matching TRBD1. This receptor was taken from a woman aged 45-65 years with COVID-19, enrolled during active disease. Input material: peripheral blood. CDR3 amino acids: CAISGGQGAGGYTF. As DNA, the CDR3 is TGTGCCATCAGTGGGGGACAGGGTGCTGGCGGCTACACCTTC.